This T cell receptor (beta chain) was found in a study of siplizumab effects on memory and regulatory T cells (dated by TCRdb to 2018 to 2020). Regarding the study in general: The study looked at the effect of siplizumab, an anti-CD2 antibody, on alloreactive T-cell subsets in allogeneic mixed lymphocyte reactions made from human PBMCs.

Unstimulated CD4+ memory cells were also sequenced in three donor pairs, together with CD4+ naive, CD8+ TEMRA, CD8+ naive and CD8+ effector memory subsets. Sorted unstimulated T cells, along with proliferating T cells recovered from mixed lymphocyte reactions, underwent TCRbeta CDR3 sequencing. Fresh whole blood from about eleven HLA-typed healthy donors served as the source for isolating PBMCs. Study-level results and caveats: Whether proliferating Tregs from siplizumab cultures were suppressive was not functionally confirmed. The cumulative frequency of alloreactive sequences that could be traced back to unstimulated CD4+ memory T cells was significantly reduced by siplizumab. About 75-95% of proliferating CD4+ or CD8+ clones could not be given a naive or memory phenotype. Among mappable alloreactive CD4+ clones, the Treg-derived fraction averaged nearly 70% with siplizumab versus roughly 30% in control reactions. Because sequences at frequencies below about 10^-5 were poorly captured, only a minor fraction of alloreactive clones could be mapped back to unstimulated subsets. Compared with memory T cells, unstimulated naive T cells appeared more diverse, and naive cells seemed to make a substantial contribution to the alloresponse.

Points on this clone: There is no known antigen for this receptor. The sample holds no much larger clone one base away, and base qualities are not on file.

CDR1 and CDR2 are drawn from the germline V gene: LGHNA, YSLEER. Trimming accounts for 5 bases at V and 0 bases at J, while the number of junction bases matched to no gene is 13. The CDR3 holds 18 amino acids from the cysteine to the phenylalanine. The entry retains the CDR3 DNA only, 54 bases that are in frame from base 1. To prepare the library, the immunoSEQ multiplex PCR assay was applied. About 10^5 TCR templates per sample were assayed by the deep sequencing platform. Genomic DNA extracted from sorted T cells was the material used for TCRbeta CDR3 sequencing. From the authors' description of their analysis: The R programming language was used for clonal analysis of the TCRbeta CDR3 data. Alloreactive CD4+ and CD8+ clones were identified by comparing unstimulated samples to CFSE-low samples taken after the reaction. By matching sequences to the repertoires of sorted unstimulated Treg and non-Treg cells, each alloreactive CD4+ clone was assigned a regulatory or non-regulatory origin. In its TCRdb copy, this immuneACCESS table keeps in-frame sequences only and misses some clones. Where compared with another copy, unresolved V genes explain less than half of these, and the others have no known cause. The V and J calls and clone size are taken from that table; D and trimming were inferred from the DNA. The sample includes about 56,000 clones, with just over 95% observed a single time. The ten largest clones capture 1.1% of the sample.

Sequenced: naive CD8+ T cells sorted from blood. In light of the paper, this sample's cell subset or site label describes: unstimulated naive T cells. The rearranged chain carries TRBV4-3 and TRBJ1-1, with TRBD1 matching 9 junction bases. This TCR was recovered from a human donor in good health. The DNA reads TGCGCCAGCAGCGCTAGATACGGGACAGGGTTAGTGAACACTGAAGCTTTCTTT. This encodes CASSARYGTGLVNTEAFF.